The clone carrying this T cell receptor (beta chain) was observed a single time. Its antigen is unidentified. The data are from a study of shared clonotypes between healthy human individuals. Produced via immunoSEQ multiplex PCR; TCRdb's table is partial and in-frame only. The sample shows some 2,100,000 clones, around 95% of them seen only once. Study findings and constraints: Non-shared clonotypes had lower generation probabilities than clonotypes shared by all four sorted-subset donors. At large depth, rarefaction still showed sorted-subset sequencing to be incomplete.

Recent acute infections and vaccinations were absent in the healthy HIV-negative adult donors. The sequence derives from a man aged 18-30 years in good health. Source material: naive CD4+ T cells sorted from blood. Subset noted: CD45RA+ positively selected.

CDR3 sequence: CASKEGAAFYEQYF. As DNA, the CDR3 is TGTGCCAGCAAGGAAGGGGCTGCGTTCTACGAGCAGTACTTC. V and J are TRBV7-9 and TRBJ2-7, with D possibly matching TRBD1 (5 bases). This CDR3 has 14 residues. Between the trimmed V and J ends, which lost 7 bases and 3 bases, there was a span of 16 bases. The V gene's germline CDR1 is SEHNR and CDR2 FQNEAQ (reference sequence).